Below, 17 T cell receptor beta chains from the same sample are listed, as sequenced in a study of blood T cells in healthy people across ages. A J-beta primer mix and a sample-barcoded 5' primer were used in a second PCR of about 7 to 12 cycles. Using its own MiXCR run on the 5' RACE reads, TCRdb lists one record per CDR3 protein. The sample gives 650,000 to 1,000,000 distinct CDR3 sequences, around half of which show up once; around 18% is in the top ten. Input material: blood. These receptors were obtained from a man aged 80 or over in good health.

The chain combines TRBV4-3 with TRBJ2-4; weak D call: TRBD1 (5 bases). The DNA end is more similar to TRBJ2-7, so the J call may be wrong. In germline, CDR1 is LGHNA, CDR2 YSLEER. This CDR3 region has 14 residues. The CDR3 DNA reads TGCGCCAGCAGCCAAGATGCAGGGAATTACGAGCAGTACTTC. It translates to CASSQDAGNYEQYF.

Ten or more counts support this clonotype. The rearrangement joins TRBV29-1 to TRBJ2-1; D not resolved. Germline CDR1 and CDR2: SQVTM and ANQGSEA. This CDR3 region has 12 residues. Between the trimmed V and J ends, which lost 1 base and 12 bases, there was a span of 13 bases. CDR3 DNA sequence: TGCAGCGTTGAAGGGGGTCAGACATCGCAGTTCTTC. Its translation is CSVEGGQTSQFF.

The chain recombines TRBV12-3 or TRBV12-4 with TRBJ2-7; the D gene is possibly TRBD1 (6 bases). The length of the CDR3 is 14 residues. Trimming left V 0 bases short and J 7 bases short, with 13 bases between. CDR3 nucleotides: TGTGCCAGCAGTTTAGCGCATTCAGGGGATGAGCAGTACTTC. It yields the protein CASSLAHSGDEQYF.

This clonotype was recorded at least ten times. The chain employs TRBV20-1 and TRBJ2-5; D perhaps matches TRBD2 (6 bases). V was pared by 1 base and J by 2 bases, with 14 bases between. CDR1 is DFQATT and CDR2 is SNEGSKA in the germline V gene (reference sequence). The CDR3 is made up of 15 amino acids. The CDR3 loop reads CSARVGSGPQETQYF. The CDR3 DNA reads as TGCAGTGCTAGAGTGGGTAGCGGACCACAAGAGACCCAGTACTTC.

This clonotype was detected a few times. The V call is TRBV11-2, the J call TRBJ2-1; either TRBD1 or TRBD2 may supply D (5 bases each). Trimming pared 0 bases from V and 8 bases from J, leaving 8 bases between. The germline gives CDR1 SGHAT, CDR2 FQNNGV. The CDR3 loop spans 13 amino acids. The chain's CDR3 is CASSLEQGDEQFF. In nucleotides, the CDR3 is TGTGCCAGCAGCTTAGAGCAGGGAGATGAGCAGTTCTTC.

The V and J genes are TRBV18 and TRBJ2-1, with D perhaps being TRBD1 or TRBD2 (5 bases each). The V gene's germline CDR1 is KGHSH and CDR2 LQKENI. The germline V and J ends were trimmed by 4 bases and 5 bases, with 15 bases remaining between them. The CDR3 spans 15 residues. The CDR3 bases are TGTGCCAGCTCACGACTCGGGGCAATGGACAATGAGCAGTTCTTC. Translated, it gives CASSRLGAMDNEQFF.

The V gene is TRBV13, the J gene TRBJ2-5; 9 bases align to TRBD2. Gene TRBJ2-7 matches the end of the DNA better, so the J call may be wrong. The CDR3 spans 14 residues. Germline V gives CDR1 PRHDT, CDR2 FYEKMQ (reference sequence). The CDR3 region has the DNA TGTGCCAGCAGCCCTAGCGGGGTCGGCTACGAGCAGTACTTC. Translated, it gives CASSPSGVGYEQYF.

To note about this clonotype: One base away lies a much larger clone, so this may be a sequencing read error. The CDR3 reads CASTLESVYEQFF. The CDR3 region has the DNA TGTGCCAGCACCTTAGAGAGTGTTTACGAGCAGTTCTTC. The chain uses TRBV12-3 or TRBV12-4 and TRBJ2-1; no clear D gene. V shed 7 bases and J shed 10 bases, with 17 bases lying between them. The CDR3 length is 13 residues.

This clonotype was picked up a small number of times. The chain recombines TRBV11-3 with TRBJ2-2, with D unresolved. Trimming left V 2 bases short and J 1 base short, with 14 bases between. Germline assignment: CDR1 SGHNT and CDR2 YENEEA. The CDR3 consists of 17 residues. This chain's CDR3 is CASSLLLYPENTGELFF. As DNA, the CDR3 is TGTGCCAGCAGCTTACTGCTCTACCCGGAGAACACCGGGGAGCTGTTTTTT. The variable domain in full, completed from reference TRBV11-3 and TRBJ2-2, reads EAGVVQSPRYKIIEKKQPVAFWCNPISGHNTLYWYLQNLGQGPELLIRYENEEAVDDSQLPKDRFSAERLKGVDSTLKIQPAELGDSAVYLCASSLLLYPENTGELFFGEGSRLTVL.

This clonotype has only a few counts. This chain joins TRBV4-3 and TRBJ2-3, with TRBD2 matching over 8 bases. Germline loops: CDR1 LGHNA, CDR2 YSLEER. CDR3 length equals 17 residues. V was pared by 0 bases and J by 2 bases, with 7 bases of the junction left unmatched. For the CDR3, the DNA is TGCGCCAGCAGCCAAGATCTCCGGGAGGGTCTCACAGATACGCAGTATTTT. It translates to CASSQDLREGLTDTQYF.

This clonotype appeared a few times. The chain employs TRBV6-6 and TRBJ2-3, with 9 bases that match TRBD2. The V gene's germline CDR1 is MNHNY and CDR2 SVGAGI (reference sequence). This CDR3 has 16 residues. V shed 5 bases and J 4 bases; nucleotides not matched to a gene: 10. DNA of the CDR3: TGTGCCAGCAGTCTTCTGGCGGGAGGGTTCTCAGATACGCAGTATTTT. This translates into CASSLLAGGFSDTQYF.

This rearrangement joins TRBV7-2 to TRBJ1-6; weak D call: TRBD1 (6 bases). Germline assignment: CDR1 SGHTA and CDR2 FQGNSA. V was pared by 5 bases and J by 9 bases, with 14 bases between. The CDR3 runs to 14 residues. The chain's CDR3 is CASSPGQTGSPLHF. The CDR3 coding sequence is TGTGCCAGCAGCCCCGGACAGACAGGTTCACCCCTCCACTTT.

The CDR3 region is CASSLGGSWVAYNEQFF. In nucleotides, the CDR3 is TGTGCCAGCAGTCTAGGGGGTAGCTGGGTCGCCTACAATGAGCAGTTCTTC. This sequence joins TRBV27 and TRBJ2-1; weak D call: TRBD1 (6 bases). This CDR3 has 17 amino acids. The V gene's germline CDR1 is MNHEY and CDR2 SMNVEV (reference sequence). With 5 bases removed from V and 2 bases from J, the gap between germline ends came to 19 bases.

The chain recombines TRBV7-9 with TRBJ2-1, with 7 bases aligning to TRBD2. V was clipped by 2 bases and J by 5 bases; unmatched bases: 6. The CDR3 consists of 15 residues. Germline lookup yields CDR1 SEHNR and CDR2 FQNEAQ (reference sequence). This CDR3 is CASSLSTGGDNEQFF. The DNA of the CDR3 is TGTGCCAGCAGCTTATCCACGGGAGGTGACAATGAGCAGTTCTTC.

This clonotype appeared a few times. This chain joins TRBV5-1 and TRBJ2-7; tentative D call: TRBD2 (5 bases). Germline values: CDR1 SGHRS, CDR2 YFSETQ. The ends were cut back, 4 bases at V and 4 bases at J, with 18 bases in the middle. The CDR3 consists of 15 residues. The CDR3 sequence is CASSPGGGNQYEQYF. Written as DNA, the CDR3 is TGCGCCAGCAGCCCAGGAGGCGGTAACCAATACGAGCAGTACTTC.

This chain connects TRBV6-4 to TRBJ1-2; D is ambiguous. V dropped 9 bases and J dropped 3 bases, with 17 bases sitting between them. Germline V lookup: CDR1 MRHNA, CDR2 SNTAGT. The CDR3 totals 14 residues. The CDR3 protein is CASPWEVEDYGYTF. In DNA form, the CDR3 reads TGTGCCAGTCCGTGGGAAGTGGAAGACTATGGCTACACCTTC.

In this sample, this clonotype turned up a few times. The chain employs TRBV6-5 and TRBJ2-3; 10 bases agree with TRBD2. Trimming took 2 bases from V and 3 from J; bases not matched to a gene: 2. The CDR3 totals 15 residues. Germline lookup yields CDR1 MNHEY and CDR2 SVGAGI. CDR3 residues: CASSYGLADTDTQYF. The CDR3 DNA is TGTGCCAGCAGTTACGGACTAGCGGATACAGATACGCAGTATTTT.